This record covers a single TCR beta chain. This specimen belongs to a study of cytomegalovirus exposure and HLA in healthy donors. PCR amplification relied on 60 Vbeta primers (plus 13 Jbeta primers). The repertoire was sequenced with immunoSEQ multiplex PCR; TCRdb's copy has only in-frame clones and lacks some. The sample shows approximately 150,000 clones, 82% of them seen only once. Germline CDR1 SGHTA, CDR2 FQGNSA. Trimming stripped 2 bases from V and 5 bases from J, with 7 bases between. This CDR3 is 12 amino acids long. The sequencing sample was made of PBMCs. The chain has TRBV7-2 and TRBJ2-7; D is undetermined. The clonotype originates from a woman in her thirties or forties in good health and CMV-seronegative. The CDR3 nucleotides read TGTGCCAGCAGCTTATGGGCCGACGAGCAGTACTTC. It encodes CASSLWADEQYF.